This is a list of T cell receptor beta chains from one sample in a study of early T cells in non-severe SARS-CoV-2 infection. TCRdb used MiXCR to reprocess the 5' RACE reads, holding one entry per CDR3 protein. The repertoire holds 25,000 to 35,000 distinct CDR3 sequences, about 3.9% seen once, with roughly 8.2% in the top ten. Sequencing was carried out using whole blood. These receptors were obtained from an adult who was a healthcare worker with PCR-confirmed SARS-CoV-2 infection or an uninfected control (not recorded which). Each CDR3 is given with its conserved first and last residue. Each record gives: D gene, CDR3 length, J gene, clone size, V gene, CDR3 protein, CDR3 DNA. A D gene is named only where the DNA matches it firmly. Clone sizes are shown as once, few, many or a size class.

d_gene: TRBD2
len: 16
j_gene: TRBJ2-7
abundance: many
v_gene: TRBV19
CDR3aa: CASSMARAGARYEQYF
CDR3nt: TGTGCCAGTAGTATGGCTCGGGCGGGAGCGCGGTACGAGCAGTACTTC

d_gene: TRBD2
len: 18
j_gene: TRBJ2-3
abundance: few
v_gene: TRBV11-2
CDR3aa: CASSLDPPGLAGTDTQYF
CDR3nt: TGTGCCAGCAGCTTAGATCCCCCGGGACTAGCGGGCACAGATACGCAGTATTTT

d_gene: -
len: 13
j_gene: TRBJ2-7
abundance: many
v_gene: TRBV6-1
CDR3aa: CASSEGWEREQYF
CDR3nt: TGTGCCAGCAGTGAAGGGTGGGAGAGGGAGCAGTACTTC

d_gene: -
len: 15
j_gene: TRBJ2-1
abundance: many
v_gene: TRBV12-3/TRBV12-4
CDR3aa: CASTPGGYPYNEQFF
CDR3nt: TGTGCCAGCACTCCCGGGGGCTATCCCTACAATGAGCAGTTCTTC

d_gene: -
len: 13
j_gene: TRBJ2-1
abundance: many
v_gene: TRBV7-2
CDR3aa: CASSLVARNEQFF
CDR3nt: TGTGCCAGCAGCTTAGTGGCGCGTAATGAGCAGTTCTTC

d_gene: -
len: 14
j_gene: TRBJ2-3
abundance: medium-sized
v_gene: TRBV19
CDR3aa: CASSLAFGTDTQYF
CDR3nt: TGTGCCAGTAGTCTAGCTTTTGGCACAGATACGCAGTATTTT

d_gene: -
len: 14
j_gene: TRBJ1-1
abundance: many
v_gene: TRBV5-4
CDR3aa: CASSRPGDNTEAFF
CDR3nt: TGTGCCAGCAGCCGACCCGGGGATAACACTGAAGCTTTCTTT

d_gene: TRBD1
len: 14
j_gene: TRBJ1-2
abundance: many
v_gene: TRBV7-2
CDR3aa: CASSLGGQYYGYTF
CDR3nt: TGTGCCAGCAGCCTAGGGGGACAGTACTATGGCTACACCTTC

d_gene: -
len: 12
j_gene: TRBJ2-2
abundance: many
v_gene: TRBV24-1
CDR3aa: CATSEGPGELFF
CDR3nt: TGTGCCACCAGTGAAGGGCCCGGGGAGCTGTTTTTT

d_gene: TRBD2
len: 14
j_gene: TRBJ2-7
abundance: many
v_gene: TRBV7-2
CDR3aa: CASSLSSGLNEQYF
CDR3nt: TGTGCCAGCAGCTTAAGTAGCGGGCTGAACGAGCAGTACTTC